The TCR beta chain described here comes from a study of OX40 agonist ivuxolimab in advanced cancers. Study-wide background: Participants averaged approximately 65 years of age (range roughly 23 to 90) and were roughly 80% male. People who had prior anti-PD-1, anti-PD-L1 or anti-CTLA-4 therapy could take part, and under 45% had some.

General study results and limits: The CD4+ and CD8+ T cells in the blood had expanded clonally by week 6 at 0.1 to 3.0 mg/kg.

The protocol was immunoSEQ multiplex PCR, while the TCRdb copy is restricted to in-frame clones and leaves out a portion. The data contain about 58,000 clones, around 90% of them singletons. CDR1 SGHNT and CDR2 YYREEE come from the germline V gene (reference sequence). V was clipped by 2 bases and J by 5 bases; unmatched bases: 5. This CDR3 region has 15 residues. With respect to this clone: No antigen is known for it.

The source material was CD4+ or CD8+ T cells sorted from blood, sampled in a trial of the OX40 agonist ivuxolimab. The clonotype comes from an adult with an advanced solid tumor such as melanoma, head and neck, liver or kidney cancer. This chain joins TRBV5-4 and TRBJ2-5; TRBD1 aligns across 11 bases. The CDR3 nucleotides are TGTGCCAGCAGCTTAGGACAGGGGGCTTGGGAGACCCAGTACTTC. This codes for CASSLGQGAWETQYF.